Following are 9 T cell receptor beta chains from one sample sequenced in a study of molecular identifiers for immune sequencing clone quantification. MiXCR, run by TCRdb on the PCR reads, gives a single entry per CDR3 protein. The sample lists around 94,000 distinct CDR3 sequences; about 32% were seen once. Specimen: naive CD8+ T cells from blood, with Jurkat cell RNA spiked in. Regarding subset: FACS-sorted CD8+CD4-CCR7+CD45RA+ naive T cells. These receptors were taken from a human donor in good health. Some libraries in this study had Jurkat cell RNA spiked in.

This clonotype has a handful of counts. The chain uses TRBV5-1 and TRBJ2-5; D remains unclear. Germline V gives CDR1 SGHRS, CDR2 YFSETQ. The CDR3 consists of 12 residues. The ends were cut back, 2 bases at V and 5 bases at J, with 7 bases in the middle. CDR3 nucleotide sequence: TGCGCCAGCAGCTTTGGTGCCGAGACCCAGTACTTC. Amino acid sequence: CASSFGAETQYF.

Of note for this clonotype: A clone one base away is much larger, so this may be a read error. J is TRBJ2-3 and V is TRBV6-6; D is uncertain. Germline V gene sequence: CDR1 MNHNY, CDR2 SVGAGI (reference sequence). The CDR3 has 13 amino acids. The chain's CDR3 is CACSYRSTDTQYF. CDR3 DNA sequence: TGTGCCTGCAGTTACCGTAGCACAGATACGCAGTATTTT.

This clonotype was seen more than once but under ten times. The rearrangement joins TRBV7-9 to TRBJ2-4; D might be TRBD1 (6 bases). The CDR3 covers 11 residues. Germline V gene lookup returns CDR1 SEHNR and CDR2 FQNEAQ (reference sequence). V gave up 0 bases and J gave up 15 bases, with 9 bases separating them. For the CDR3, the DNA is TGTGCCAGCAGCTTAGCGGGGGCACTGTACTTC. It encodes CASSLAGALYF.

This clonotype came up once. With a much larger clone just one base away, this may be a read error. The conserved phenylalanine or tryptophan normally closing the CDR3 is absent here, so this likely arose from a read error. The chain links TRBV28 to TRBJ2-5, with 9 bases aligning to TRBD2. The CDR3 totals 14 residues. The germline gives CDR1 MDHEN, CDR2 SYDVKM. J gave up 1 base and V 3 bases, and 0 bases lay outside the gene matches. Here the CDR3 DNA reads TGTGCCAGCAGTTTGACTAGCGGCCAAGAGACCCAGTACCTC. Translating gives CASSLTSGQETQYL.

Concerning this clonotype: A much more abundant neighbour one base away suggests this may be a read error. The V call is TRBV28, the J call TRBJ1-5; no clear D. This CDR3 is 15 amino acids long. The germline CDR1 and CDR2 sequences are MDHEN and SYDVKM. The CDR3 protein is CASSILSVNPQPQLF. CDR3 nucleotide sequence: TGTGCCAGCAGCATACTTTCGGTTAACCCTCAGCCCCAGCTTTTT.

About this clonotype: An end of the junction differs from the germline gene, which may be a read error. The rearrangement uses TRBV2 and TRBJ1-1, with D perhaps matching TRBD1 (6 bases). This CDR3 has 14 residues. Germline assignment: CDR1 SNHLY and CDR2 FYNNEI. The CDR3 DNA reads as TGTGCCAATCGGGAGTTACCCAGGGACACTGAAGCTTCCTTT. It specifies CANRELPRDTEASF.

The rearrangement joins TRBV4-1 to TRBJ1-2; TRBD1 is a possible D gene (5 bases). Germline loops: CDR1 MGHRA, CDR2 YSYEKL. The germline V and J ends were trimmed by 1 base and 6 bases, with 15 bases remaining between them. This CDR3 comprises 15 residues. CDR3: CASSQGARGFNGYTF. The DNA of the CDR3 is TGCGCCAGCAGCCAAGGGGCCCGGGGCTTCAATGGCTACACCTTC.

Details on this clonotype: The conserved final phenylalanine or tryptophan is absent from the CDR3, which likely points to a read error. V gene TRBV4-1 combines with J gene TRBJ1-6; TRBD1 matches at 7 bases. Losses at the gene ends were 4 bases for V and 14 bases for J; bases not matched to a gene: 5. From germline, CDR1 is MGHRA and CDR2 YSYEKL. This CDR3 contains 12 residues. CDR3 region: CASSRTGNALHI. The CDR3, as DNA: TGCGCCAGCAGCCGGACAGGAAACGCCCTCCACATT.

V usage is TRBV4-1 and J usage is TRBJ1-5; D gene unclear. Trimming pared 3 bases from V and 2 bases from J, leaving 20 bases between. Per germline, CDR1 MGHRA and CDR2 YSYEKL. The CDR3 is made up of 18 amino acids. The CDR3 reads CASSHNFLMVIGNQPQHF. The DNA of the CDR3 is TGCGCCAGCAGCCACAACTTTCTCATGGTAATTGGCAATCAGCCCCAGCATTTT.